The present T cell receptor beta chain was sequenced within a study of T cells in Graves' hyperthyroidism and ophthalmopathy (dated by TCRdb to the late 2010s). Looking at the study overall: To identify distinguishing TCR V-J signatures, a discovery cohort of around 98 patients was used, comprising some 43 with Graves' ophthalmopathy and 57 with stable Graves' hyperthyroidism. After blood sampling, hyperthyroidism patients were treated with methimazole at a starting dose of 30 mg daily, and ophthalmopathy patients were treated with high-dose intravenous methylprednisolone. According to the paper, TCR Vbeta CDR3 sequencing was carried out on 135 peripheral blood samples, which came from some 41 ophthalmopathy, approximately 72 hyperthyroidism and approximately 17 progressor patients. The approximately 100 discovery patients were divided at random into training and test sets in a 7:3 ratio. Prospective prediction of ophthalmopathy was tested in an independent validation cohort consisting of about 19 hyperthyroidism patients and about 17 patients who later progressed to ophthalmopathy. The study also compared thyroid tissue and blood T-cell repertoires from five or six Graves' hyperthyroidism patients. What the authors observed across the whole study: In validation, the model predicted progression to ophthalmopathy with approximately 71% sensitivity and around 72% specificity, a median of about six months before onset. Most expanded thyroid clonotypes (frequency above 0.001) were also detected in blood, suggesting blood repertoires may reflect thyroid immune responses. A 13 V-J signature model separated ophthalmopathy from stable hyperthyroidism, with over 85% sensitivity and roughly 81% specificity in cross-validation and 80%/75% in testing. Sample size was not statistically predetermined, and investigators were not blinded to group allocation.

Any patient with an uncontrolled infection, another autoimmune disease, pregnancy or lactation was excluded. Diagnoses relied on clinical symptoms, serum thyroxine and TRAb, thyroid ultrasound and orbital computed tomography. Total RNA was extracted using Trizol reagent, and RNA quality was assessed on an Agilent 2100 Bioanalyzer. With respect to this clonotype: What this receptor recognizes is not known. Base-call qualities are not available, and no considerably larger clone is one nucleotide away.

TCR beta CDR3 regions were amplified from RNA transcripts. A first-round RT-PCR of the TCR CDR3 used the HTBI primer set with the Qiagen OneStep RT-PCR kit. Libraries were constructed in a second round of multiplex PCR, after which size selection and purification were carried out. Libraries were sequenced paired-end with 100 bp reads on an Illumina HiSeq2000. On the authors' methods: SOAPnuke was used to process the raw data, with reads discarded if the reads contained adapters or uncalled bases, had a mean Phred below 15, or lacked an exact constant-primer or identifier match. High-quality paired reads were merged using COPE v1.2.5, and each unique nucleotide sequence was defined as a clonotype. MiTCR v1.1 was used to align clonotypes to the IMGT TRBV, TRBD and TRBJ reference segments. Only V-J combinations with frequency above 0.0001, covering about 99% of repertoires, were analysed. A TCS score was defined as the ratio of F50 (clonal expansion) to E x V (chaos), with BLOSUM62-based TCRdist applied between CDR3 peptides within each V-J. Welch's t-statistics and random forest reduced 450 to 600 V-J features to 13, which were used in a naive Bayes classifier (R e1071). Thyroid-blood repertoire similarity was quantified with the Morisita-Horn index. The raw public reads went through TCRdb reprocessing: fastp at Q25, MiXCR clone calling, in-frame beta chains kept. Rows with a matching CDR3 protein are joined into one entry that keeps the most common DNA and genes. What appears here as the V and J calls and clone size reflects TCRdb's work, not the paper's. The table for this sample lists over 650,000 distinct CDR3 sequences; about 45% of them were counted only once. The top ten hold about 7.7% of the sample.

The CDR3 has 17 amino acids, counting the end cysteine and phenylalanine. Of the read, only the CDR3 DNA is kept; its 51 bases are in frame from base 1. CDR1 is given as SGHTA and CDR2 as FQGTGA, both from the germline V gene. Deletion took 5 bases off V and 8 bases off J, with a span of 22 bases between the germline ends. Sequenced input: peripheral blood or thyroid tissue (not recorded which). This receptor was obtained from an adult man with Graves' disease, either hyperthyroidism or ophthalmopathy (not recorded which). The chain is encoded by TRBV7-3 joined to TRBJ1-6; the D gene is possibly TRBD1, with 6 bases matching. The CDR3 loop reads CASSPRGREGGDSPLHF. The DNA reads as follows: TGTGCCAGCAGCCCAAGGGGCAGGGAGGGGGGGGATTCACCCCTCCACTTT.